Below are 29 T cell receptor beta chains sequenced from a single sample in a study of OX40 agonist ivuxolimab in advanced cancers. Sequencing was performed with immunoSEQ multiplex PCR; in TCRdb, only in-frame clones are kept and a portion is missing. Among about 100,000 clones listed, 90% were seen once. The sequences come from CD4+ or CD8+ T cells sorted from blood, collected in a trial of the OX40 agonist ivuxolimab. These receptors originate from an adult with an advanced solid tumor such as melanoma, head and neck, liver or kidney cancer.

V usage is TRBV7-3 and J usage is TRBJ2-3, with D hard to call. V lost 5 bases, J lost 4 bases, and 7 bases lay in between. The CDR3 runs to 12 residues. CDR1 and CDR2 (germline): SGHTA, FQGTGA. In DNA, the CDR3 is TGTGCCAGCAGCCAAGGCGCAGATACGCAGTATTTT. Translating gives CASSQGADTQYF.

The chain employs TRBV6-5 and TRBJ2-7; no clear D. The CDR3 covers 13 residues. Trimming shortened V by 6 bases and J by 6 bases, and 15 bases separated the two germline ends. CDR1 is MNHEY and CDR2 is SVGAGI in the germline V gene. DNA for the CDR3: TGTGCCAGCAGACTCATGGGTGGGTCCGAGCAGTACTTC. Encoded protein: CASRLMGGSEQYF.

The genes are TRBV28 and TRBJ2-7; TRBD2 agrees at 13 bases. Germline assignment: CDR1 MDHEN and CDR2 SYDVKM. This CDR3 has 15 amino acids. V dropped 6 bases and J dropped 2; count of bases not matched to a gene: 4. CDR3 in amino acids: CASRRTSGSAYEQYF. Here the CDR3 DNA reads TGTGCCAGCAGGCGGACTAGCGGGAGTGCCTACGAGCAGTACTTC.

The chain recombines TRBV11-3 with TRBJ2-7; no definite D call. This CDR3 spans 8 amino acids. Trimming shortened V by 10 bases and J by 6 bases, and 4 bases separated the two germline ends. Per germline, CDR1 SGHNT and CDR2 YENEEA. DNA of the CDR3: TGTGCCATCCTCGAGCAGTACTTC. It codes for CAILEQYF.

This clone was seen just once. The chain couples TRBV11-2 to TRBJ2-7, with 9 bases aligning to TRBD1. This CDR3 is 15 amino acids long. The V gene end was trimmed by 0 bases and the J gene end by 5 bases; junction bases not matched to a gene: 5. Germline CDR1 is SGHAT and CDR2 is FQNNGV. For the CDR3, the DNA is TGTGCCAGCAGCTTAGACCGGACAGGGGTGGACGAGCAGTACTTC. As protein: CASSLDRTGVDEQYF. The full variable domain, completed using reference TRBV11-2 and TRBJ2-7, is EAGVAQSPRYKIIEKRQSVAFWCNPISGHATLYWYQQILGQGPKLLIQFQNNGVVDDSQLPKDRFSAERLKGVDSTLKIQPAKLEDSAVYLCASSLDRTGVDEQYFGPGTRLTVT.

This chain links TRBV7-2 with TRBJ2-2; a possible D gene is TRBD2 (7 bases). V was cut by 8 bases and J by 5 bases, with 18 bases left in between. Germline values: CDR1 SGHTA, CDR2 FQGNSA. The CDR3 has 15 amino acids. The CDR3 loop reads CASSLGGAVTGELFF. DNA for the CDR3: TGTGCCAGCTCCCTGGGGGGGGCGGTAACCGGGGAGCTGTTTTTT.

The chain uses TRBV27 and TRBJ2-1, with TRBD1 identical over 7 bases. Germline trimming cut 8 bases from V and 5 bases from J; bases unmatched to any gene: 12. This CDR3 region has 15 residues. Germline V CDR1 and CDR2: MNHEY, SMNVEV (reference sequence). In nucleotides, the CDR3 is TGTGCCAGCTCCTTGAGGGGACAGCTAAACAATGAGCAGTTCTTC. This translates into CASSLRGQLNNEQFF.

V and J are TRBV11-2 and TRBJ2-5; D unclear. The CDR3 contains 15 residues. V gave up 3 bases and J gave up 2 bases, with 13 bases separating them. CDR1 is SGHAT, CDR2 FQNNGV, per germline. This CDR3 reads CASSFGPRIQETQYF. The CDR3 DNA reads as TGTGCCAGCAGCTTTGGCCCCAGGATACAAGAGACCCAGTACTTC.

The chain links TRBV9 to TRBJ2-5; D is perhaps TRBD1 (6 bases). The J call may be incorrect, as the DNA end agrees better with TRBJ2-7. The CDR3 sequence is 14 residues long. CDR1 and CDR2 from the germline V gene are SGDLS and YYNGEE. The CDR3 sequence is CASSLRQDTYEQYF. The CDR3 DNA is TGTGCCAGCAGCCTACGACAGGACACCTACGAGCAGTACTTC.

The J gene is TRBJ2-2, the V gene TRBV15; D perhaps matches TRBD1 (6 bases). This CDR3 is 16 amino acids long. The germline V gene has CDR1 LNHNV and CDR2 YYDKDF (reference sequence). V was cut by 3 bases and J by 0 bases, with 11 bases left in between. The CDR3 here is CATSSQGPPNTGELFF. The CDR3 bases are TGTGCCACCAGCAGCCAGGGGCCTCCGAACACCGGGGAGCTGTTTTTT.

This clone was recorded once. For the CDR3, the DNA is TGTGCCAGCAGCTCGATGACAGGGAGGGAGCAGTACTTC. This encodes CASSSMTGREQYF. V is TRBV7-2 and J is TRBJ2-7; D possibly corresponds to TRBD1 (7 bases). This CDR3 is 13 amino acids long. V was pared by 4 bases and J by 7 bases, with 14 bases between. The germline V gene has CDR1 SGHTA and CDR2 FQGNSA. Supplemented by reference TRBV7-2 and TRBJ2-7, the full variable domain reads GAGVSQSPSNKVTEKGKDVELRCDPISGHTALYWYRQSLGQGLEFLIYFQGNSAPDKSGLPSDRFSAERTGGSVSTLTIQRTQQEDSAVYLCASSSMTGREQYFGPGTRLTVT.

The chain is built from TRBV7-2 and TRBJ2-7; TRBD1 matches 11 bases. V was clipped by 5 bases and J by 2 bases; unmatched bases: 5. The CDR3 length is 15 residues. Per the germline V gene, CDR1 is SGHTA and CDR2 is FQGNSA. The CDR3 loop reads CASSHGTGGPYEQYF. The CDR3 DNA is TGTGCCAGCAGCCACGGGACAGGGGGACCCTACGAGCAGTACTTC.

This clone was seen only once. The chain uses TRBV9 and TRBJ2-7, with TRBD2 identical over 7 bases. With V trimmed by 4 bases and J by 4 bases, 14 bases remained unmatched. The V gene's germline CDR1 is SGDLS and CDR2 YYNGEE. This CDR3 has 16 amino acids. The CDR3 loop reads CASSPEAGAFWYEQYF. In DNA form, the CDR3 reads TGTGCCAGCAGCCCAGAGGCGGGAGCCTTTTGGTACGAGCAGTACTTC.

The chain recombines TRBV7-8 with TRBJ2-2; no definite D call. The CDR3 covers 16 residues. The V gene lost 3 bases and the J gene lost 0 bases, with 11 bases spanning the gap. In germline, CDR1 is SGHVS, CDR2 FQNEAQ. Here the CDR3 reads CASSFLVTANTGELFF. The CDR3 coding sequence is TGTGCCAGCAGCTTTCTCGTGACTGCGAACACCGGGGAGCTGTTTTTT.

The chain couples TRBV2 to TRBJ2-1; TRBD1 or TRBD2 may be the D gene (6 bases each). The germline gives CDR1 SNHLY, CDR2 FYNNEI. V was pared by 7 bases and J by 8 bases, with 18 bases between. The CDR3 is 14 amino acids. DNA for the CDR3: TGTGCCAGCAAGGGGGACTCAAAGGTTTATGAGCAGTTCTTC. As protein: CASKGDSKVYEQFF.

This clone was seen only a few times. This chain links TRBV11-1 with TRBJ2-5, with 8 bases aligning to TRBD1. The V segment lost 1 base and the J segment 5 bases; nucleotides outside the gene matches: 6. Germline V gene data show CDR1 as SGHAT and CDR2 as FQDESV (reference sequence). This CDR3 region has 15 residues. For the CDR3, the DNA is TGTGCCAGCAGCTTAGTACCAGGGGGCTTGGAGACCCAGTACTTC. This codes for CASSLVPGGLETQYF. Together with reference TRBV11-1 and TRBJ2-5, the CDR3 gives the full variable domain: EAEVAQSPRYKITEKSQAVAFWCDPISGHATLYWYRQILGQGPELLVQFQDESVVDDSQLPKDRFSAERLKGVDSTLKIQPAELGDSAMYLCASSLVPGGLETQYFGPGTRLLVL.

CDR3 region: CASSLVGAGVETQYF. The CDR3 nucleotides are TGTGCCAGCAGCTTGGTGGGGGCGGGTGTGGAGACCCAGTACTTC. The rearrangement links TRBV5-4 to TRBJ2-5; D is possibly TRBD1 (6 bases). The CDR3 has 15 amino acids. The ends were cut back, 0 bases at V and 5 bases at J, with 14 bases in the middle. The V gene's germline CDR1 is SGHNT and CDR2 YYREEE (reference sequence).

The chain couples TRBV27 to TRBJ2-6; D is unresolved. In germline, CDR1 is MNHEY, CDR2 SMNVEV (reference sequence). This CDR3 spans 13 amino acids. V lost 1 base and J lost 3, with 1 base in between. CDR3 protein: CASSLYGANVLTF. The CDR3 nucleotides read TGTGCCAGCAGTTTATATGGGGCCAACGTCCTGACTTTC.

The chain employs TRBV7-2 and TRBJ1-2; no definite D call. V was clipped by 5 bases and J by 4 bases, with 8 bases between them. CDR3 length equals 12 residues. Germline CDR1 reads SGHTA; CDR2 reads FQGNSA. CDR3 nucleotide sequence: TGTGCCAGCAGCAAGGGAAGCTATGGCTACACCTTC. Translating gives CASSKGSYGYTF.

CDR3 amino acids: CASSLLSSGSREQYF. In DNA, the CDR3 is TGTGCCAGCAGCCTACTGTCTAGCGGGAGTAGAGAGCAGTACTTC. The chain is built from TRBV7-2 and TRBJ2-7; 10 bases map to TRBD2. V dropped 5 bases and J dropped 7; count of bases not matched to a gene: 11. The length of the CDR3 is 15 residues. Looked up from germline, CDR1 is SGHTA and CDR2 is FQGNSA. Full variable domain (rest looked up from reference TRBV7-2 and TRBJ2-7): GAGVSQSPSNKVTEKGKDVELRCDPISGHTALYWYRQSLGQGLEFLIYFQGNSAPDKSGLPSDRFSAERTGGSVSTLTIQRTQQEDSAVYLCASSLLSSGSREQYFGPGTRLTVT.

This chain links TRBV27 with TRBJ2-1, with TRBD2 matching 13 bases. The length of the CDR3 is 15 residues. With 4 bases clipped from V and 5 bases from J, the junction kept 2 bases outside the gene matches. CDR1 is MNHEY, CDR2 SMNVEV, per germline (reference sequence). Here the CDR3 reads CASSSGLAGDNEQFF. CDR3 in DNA: TGTGCCAGCAGTTCAGGACTAGCGGGAGACAATGAGCAGTTCTTC.

The chain links TRBV11-2 to TRBJ1-1; 8 bases agree with TRBD1. The trim removed 5 bases at V and 5 bases at J, leaving 7 bases unmatched. Per germline, CDR1 SGHAT and CDR2 FQNNGV. CDR3 length: 14 residues. CDR3 region: CASSVDRGSTEAFF. DNA of the CDR3: TGTGCCAGCAGCGTCGACAGGGGATCGACTGAAGCTTTCTTT.

The chain recombines TRBV21-1 with TRBJ2-1. TRBV21-1 is an annotated pseudogene. This CDR3 has 8 amino acids. The CDR3 is CASSDQFF. CDR3 coding DNA: TGTGCCAGCAGCGACCAGTTCTTC.

This clone was seen once. The identical CDR3 is also encoded by other nucleotide sequences in the sample. The rearrangement links TRBV7-2 to TRBJ2-7; 9 positions match TRBD1. Germline assignment: CDR1 SGHTA and CDR2 FQGNSA. J was trimmed by 2 bases and V by 5 bases; bases with no gene match: 4. The CDR3 is 14 residues long. The CDR3 loop is CASSLRDRAYEQYF. The CDR3 DNA reads as TGTGCCAGCAGCCTCCGGGACAGGGCCTACGAGCAGTACTTC.

This chain connects TRBV6-5 to TRBJ2-3, with D unclear. This CDR3 has 15 residues. Germline V gene sequence: CDR1 MNHEY, CDR2 SVGAGI. V lost 3 bases, J lost 6 bases, and 16 bases lay in between. CDR3 region: CASSYLFPLRDTQYF. For the CDR3, the DNA is TGTGCCAGCAGTTATCTGTTCCCGCTTAGGGATACGCAGTATTTT.

The chain recombines TRBV19 with TRBJ2-1; D is uncertain. Trimming took 9 bases from V and 13 from J, leaving 19 bases between them. The CDR3 is 12 amino acids. Germline CDR1 is LNHDA and CDR2 is SQIVND (reference sequence). CDR3 protein: CARLKSLRAQFF. Written as DNA, the CDR3 is TGTGCCAGACTAAAAAGCCTAAGGGCCCAGTTCTTC.

V gene TRBV5-1 combines with J gene TRBJ2-3; TRBD2 aligns across 11 bases. Germline values: CDR1 SGHRS, CDR2 YFSETQ. V shed 6 bases and J 4 bases; nucleotides not matched to a gene: 10. This CDR3 region has 16 residues. CDR3 residues: CASTASSGRFSDTQYF. DNA for the CDR3: TGCGCCAGCACAGCCTCTAGCGGGAGGTTTTCAGATACGCAGTATTTT.

This sequence joins TRBV28 and TRBJ1-5; D is unclear. This CDR3 region has 13 residues. Germline CDR1 MDHEN, CDR2 SYDVKM. Trimming shortened V by 5 bases and J by 4 bases, and 9 bases separated the two germline ends. CDR3 nucleotides: TGTGCCAGCAGTCTCTCGGTTAATCAGCCCCAGCATTTT. It specifies CASSLSVNQPQHF.

The rearrangement links TRBV10-2 to TRBJ1-1; 7 bases map to TRBD1. Germline lookup yields CDR1 WSHSY and CDR2 SAAADI. The CDR3 is made up of 14 amino acids. Trimming cost V 5 bases and J 4 bases; bases outside gene matches: 7. CDR3 nucleotides: TGCGCCAGCAGTATGACAGGGTCGGCCACTGAAGCTTTCTTT. This encodes CASSMTGSATEAFF.